This passage covers 6 T cell receptor beta chains from one sample sequenced in a study of shared clonotypes between healthy human individuals. Measured with immunoSEQ multiplex PCR; TCRdb has only the in-frame clones, and not every one. Of over 1.5 million clones detected, nearly 99% appear once; the ten largest clones hold around 0.47%. The sample consisted of naive CD4+ T cells sorted from blood. The subset here: CD45RA+ positively selected. The receptor source for this set is a man younger than 40 in good health.

This sequence joins TRBV5-1 and TRBJ1-2; 7 bases are shared with TRBD1. Germline loops: CDR1 SGHRS, CDR2 YFSETQ. This CDR3 spans 15 amino acids. The J segment lost 2 bases and the V segment lost 4 bases, leaving 8 bases of the junction unmatched. The CDR3 protein is CASSHGRQGNYGYTF. DNA for the CDR3: TGCGCCAGCAGCCACGGTCGACAGGGAAACTATGGCTACACCTTC.

V gene TRBV25-1 combines with J gene TRBJ2-2, with TRBD1 matching over 9 bases. The CDR3 has 12 residues. Trimming cost V 9 bases and J 5 bases; bases outside gene matches: 1. Germline CDR1 MGHDK, CDR2 SYGVNS. As DNA, the CDR3 is TGTGCCAGGGACAGGGGAACCGGGGAGCTGTTTTTT. This codes for CARDRGTGELFF. The full variable domain, rest sourced from reference TRBV25-1 and TRBJ2-2, is EADIYQTPRYLVIGTGKKITLECSQTMGHDKMYWYQQDPGMELHLIHYSYGVNSTEKGDLSSESTVSRIRTEHFPLTLESARPSHTSQYLCARDRGTGELFFGEGSRLTVL.

The chain is built from TRBV5-1 and TRBJ2-1, with TRBD2 identical over 7 bases. V was clipped by 2 bases and J by 4 bases; unmatched bases: 6. The CDR3 is made up of 15 amino acids. Germline V gene data show CDR1 as SGHRS and CDR2 as YFSETQ. The CDR3 DNA follows: TGCGCCAGCAGCTTACCTAGCGGACAATACAATGAGCAGTTCTTC. Translating gives CASSLPSGQYNEQFF.

The chain combines TRBV10-2 with TRBJ2-1; TRBD1 aligns across 7 bases. This CDR3 is built from 18 residues. CDR1 is WSHSY and CDR2 is SAAADI in the germline V gene. With 0 bases clipped from V and 7 bases from J, the junction kept 15 bases outside the gene matches. The DNA of the CDR3 is TGCGCCAGCAGTGAGTCTTTTATGGGTCAGGGGGTTTCGAATGAGCAGTTCTTC. This codes for CASSESFMGQGVSNEQFF.

The CDR3 sequence: CASSLAWLTGGAYEQYF. CDR3 nucleotide sequence: TGTGCCAGCAGCCTAGCGTGGTTGACAGGGGGGGCCTACGAGCAGTACTTC. The V gene is TRBV11-2, the J gene TRBJ2-7, with TRBD1 matching over 9 bases. There are 17 residues in the CDR3. Germline CDR1 reads SGHAT; CDR2 reads FQNNGV. V was clipped by 5 bases and J by 2 bases; unmatched bases: 13.

The genes are TRBV18 and TRBJ2-4, with 10 bases that match TRBD1. V dropped 6 bases and J dropped 0; count of bases not matched to a gene: 5. Germline-derived CDR1 and CDR2 are KGHSH and LQKENI. The CDR3 consists of 16 residues. The CDR3 loop is CASSRTGGLAKNIQYF. The CDR3, as DNA: TGTGCCAGCTCTCGGACAGGGGGTCTAGCCAAAAACATTCAGTACTTC. Full variable domain (remainder filled in from reference TRBV18 and TRBJ2-4): NAGVMQNPRHLVRRRGQEARLRCSPMKGHSHVYWYRQLPEEGLKFMVYLQKENIIDESGMPKERFSAEFPKEGPSILRIQQVVRGDSAAYFCASSRTGGLAKNIQYFGAGTRLSVL.